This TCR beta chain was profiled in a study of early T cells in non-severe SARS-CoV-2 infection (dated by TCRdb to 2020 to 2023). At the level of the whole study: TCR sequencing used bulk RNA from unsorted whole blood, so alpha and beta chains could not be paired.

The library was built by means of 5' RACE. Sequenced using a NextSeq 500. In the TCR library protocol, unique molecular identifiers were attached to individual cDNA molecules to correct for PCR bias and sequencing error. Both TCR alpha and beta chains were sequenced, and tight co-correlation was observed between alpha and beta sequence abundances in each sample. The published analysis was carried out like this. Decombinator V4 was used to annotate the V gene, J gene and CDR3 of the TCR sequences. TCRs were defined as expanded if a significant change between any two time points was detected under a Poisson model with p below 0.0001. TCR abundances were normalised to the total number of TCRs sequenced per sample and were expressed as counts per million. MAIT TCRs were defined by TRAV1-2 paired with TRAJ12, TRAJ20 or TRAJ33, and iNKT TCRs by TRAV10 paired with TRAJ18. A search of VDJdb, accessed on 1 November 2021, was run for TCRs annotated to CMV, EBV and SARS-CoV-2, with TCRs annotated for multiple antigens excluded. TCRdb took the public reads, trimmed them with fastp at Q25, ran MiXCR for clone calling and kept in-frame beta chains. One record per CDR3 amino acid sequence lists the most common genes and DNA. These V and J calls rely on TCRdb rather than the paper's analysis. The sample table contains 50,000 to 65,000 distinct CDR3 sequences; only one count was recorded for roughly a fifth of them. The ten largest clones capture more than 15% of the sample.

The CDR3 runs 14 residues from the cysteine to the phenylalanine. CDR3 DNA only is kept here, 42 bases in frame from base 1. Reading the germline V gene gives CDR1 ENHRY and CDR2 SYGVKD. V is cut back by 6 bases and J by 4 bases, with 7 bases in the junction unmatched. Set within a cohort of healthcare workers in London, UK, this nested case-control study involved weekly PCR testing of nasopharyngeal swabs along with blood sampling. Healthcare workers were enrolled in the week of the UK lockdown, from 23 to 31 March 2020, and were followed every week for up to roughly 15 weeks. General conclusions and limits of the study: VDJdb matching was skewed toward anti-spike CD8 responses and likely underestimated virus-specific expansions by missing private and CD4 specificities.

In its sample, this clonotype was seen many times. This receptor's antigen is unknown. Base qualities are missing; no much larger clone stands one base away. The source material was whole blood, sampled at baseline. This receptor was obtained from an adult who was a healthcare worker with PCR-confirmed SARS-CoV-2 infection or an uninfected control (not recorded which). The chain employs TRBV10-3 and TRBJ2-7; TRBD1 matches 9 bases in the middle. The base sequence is TGTGCCATCAGGGGGACAGGGCGAATGTACGAGCAGTACTTC. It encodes CAIRGTGRMYEQYF.